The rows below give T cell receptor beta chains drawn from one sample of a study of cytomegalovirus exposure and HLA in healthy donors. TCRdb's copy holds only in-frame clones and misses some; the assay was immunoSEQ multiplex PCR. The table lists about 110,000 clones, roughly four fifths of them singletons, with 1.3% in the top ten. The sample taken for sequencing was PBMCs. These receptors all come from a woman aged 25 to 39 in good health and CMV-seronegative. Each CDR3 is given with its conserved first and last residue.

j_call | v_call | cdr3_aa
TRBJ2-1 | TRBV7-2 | CASSLAESGVVQSSYNEQFF
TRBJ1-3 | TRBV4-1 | CASSPSAGQGITIYF
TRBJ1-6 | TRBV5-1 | CASTLFAVGNWSSPLHF
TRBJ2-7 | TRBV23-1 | CASSQIFPSESSYEQYF
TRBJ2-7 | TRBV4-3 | CASSQDVNYEQYF
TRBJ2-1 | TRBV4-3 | CASSRSLAGAYNEQFF
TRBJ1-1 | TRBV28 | CASSLSVGTEAFF
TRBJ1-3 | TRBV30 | CAWTGGSGNTIYF
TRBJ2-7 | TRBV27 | CASEKRGGKPYEQYF
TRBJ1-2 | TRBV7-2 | CASSRMWGGYGYTF
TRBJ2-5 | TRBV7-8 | CASSPALWALEETQYF
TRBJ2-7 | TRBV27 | CASSSLAGIAHEQYF
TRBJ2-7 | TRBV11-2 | CASSLDRSNYEQYF
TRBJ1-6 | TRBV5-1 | CASSSTANSPLHF
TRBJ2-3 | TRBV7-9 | CASSLHTDTQYF
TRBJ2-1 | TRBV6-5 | CASSQTFFPTNEQFF
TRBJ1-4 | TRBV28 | CASSYIGATNEKLFF
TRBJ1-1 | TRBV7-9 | CASSFVQGVDTEAFF
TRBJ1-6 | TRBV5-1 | CASSESGGPLHF
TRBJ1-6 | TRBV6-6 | CASSRDRVNSPLHF
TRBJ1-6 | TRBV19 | CASSPGHSYNSPLHF
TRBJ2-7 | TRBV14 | CASSQERYYEQYF